The rows below give T cell receptor beta chains drawn from one sample of a study of OX40 agonist ivuxolimab in advanced cancers. Sequencing was performed with immunoSEQ multiplex PCR; in TCRdb, only in-frame clones are kept and a portion is missing. The table shows 90,000 or so clones, with about 91% occurring only once. The sequencing used CD4+ or CD8+ T cells sorted from blood, collected in a trial of the OX40 agonist ivuxolimab. These receptors all come from an adult with an advanced solid tumor such as melanoma, head and neck, liver or kidney cancer. CDR3s include the opening cysteine and the closing phenylalanine or tryptophan. A D gene is named only where the DNA matches it firmly. Some rows have no size entry. The others give once, few or many, or a class for an expanded clone.

d_call,j_call,v_call,clone_size,cdr3_aa,cdr3_nt
NA,TRBJ1-5,TRBV28,NA,CASSLGADYQPQHF,TGTGCCAGCAGTCTGGGGGCAGACTATCAGCCCCAGCATTTT
NA,TRBJ1-2,TRBV9,NA,CASSVDAGRGYGYTF,TGTGCCAGCAGCGTAGACGCAGGGCGTGGGTATGGCTACACCTTC
NA,TRBJ1-1,TRBV7-6,NA,CASSLDMQAAGAFF,TGTGCCAGCAGCTTAGATATGCAGGCCGCGGGGGCTTTCTTT
NA,TRBJ1-1,TRBV19,NA,CASSIEVAGSEAFF,TGTGCCAGTAGTATAGAGGTGGCGGGCTCTGAAGCTTTCTTT
NA,TRBJ1-1,TRBV19,NA,CASTDGVVAEAFF,TGTGCCAGTACGGACGGAGTAGTCGCTGAAGCTTTCTTT
NA,TRBJ1-3,TRBV4-2,NA,CASSQDRNTIYF,TGTGCCAGCAGCCAGGATAGAAACACCATATATTTT
TRBD1,TRBJ1-1,TRBV7-9,NA,CASSFPGQIMNTEAFF,TGTGCCAGCAGCTTTCCGGGACAGATCATGAACACTGAAGCTTTCTTT
TRBD1,TRBJ1-4,TRBV5-4,NA,CASSRDPGGSNEKLFF,TGTGCCAGCAGCCGGGATCCAGGGGGCAGCAATGAAAAACTGTTTTTT
NA,TRBJ2-5,TRBV4-3,NA,CASSPNTGGGTQYF,TGCGCCAGCAGCCCAAACACCGGGGGTGGGACCCAGTACTTC
NA,TRBJ1-1,TRBV6-1,NA,CASSEYGTEAFF,TGTGCCAGCAGTGAATACGGCACTGAAGCTTTCTTT
NA,TRBJ1-1,TRBV7-2,NA,CASSLQGYTEAFF,TGTGCCAGCAGCTTACAGGGGTACACTGAAGCTTTCTTT
NA,TRBJ2-7,TRBV30,NA,CAWSRVDFEQYF,TGTGCCTGGAGTCGTGTGGATTTCGAGCAGTACTTC
TRBD1,TRBJ1-1,TRBV5-4,NA,CASSPDRQGGIGAFF,TGTGCCAGCAGCCCCGATAGACAGGGTGGTATAGGAGCTTTCTTT
NA,TRBJ2-7,TRBV4-2,NA,CASSQAGAYEQYF,TGTGCCAGCAGCCAAGCAGGAGCCTACGAGCAGTACTTC
NA,TRBJ2-6,TRBV7-3,NA,CASSLTRGAGANVLTF,TGTGCCAGCAGCTTAACACGTGGGGCTGGGGCCAACGTCCTGACTTTC
NA,TRBJ2-1,TRBV4-1,NA,CASTTSRGSSYNEQFF,TGCGCCAGCACCACCTCGAGGGGGAGCTCCTACAATGAGCAGTTCTTC
TRBD1,TRBJ1-3,TRBV18,NA,CASSPPGRGSSGNTIYF,TGTGCCAGCTCACCACCGGGCAGGGGGAGCTCTGGAAACACCATATATTTT
TRBD1,TRBJ2-6,TRBV4-1,NA,CASSQDLDRGLGSGANVLTF,TGCGCCAGCAGCCAAGATCTCGACAGGGGGCTTGGGTCTGGGGCCAACGTCCTGACTTTC
NA,TRBJ1-5,TRBV6-6,NA,CASSQQGFGQPQHF,TGTGCCAGCAGTCAACAGGGATTTGGTCAGCCCCAGCATTTT
TRBD2,TRBJ2-5,TRBV29-1,NA,CSVVRLAGVGETQYF,TGCAGCGTTGTGAGGTTAGCGGGGGTTGGAGAGACCCAGTACTTC
NA,TRBJ1-1,TRBV28,NA,CASSLRGFTGEAFF,TGTGCCAGCAGTTTACGGGGATTTACAGGAGAAGCTTTCTTT
NA,TRBJ2-1,TRBV19,NA,CASAGATIQFF,TGTGCCAGTGCGGGGGCCACGATACAGTTCTTC
NA,TRBJ1-6,TRBV5-6,few,CASSLVSNSPLHF,TGTGCCAGCAGCTTGGTCTCGAATTCACCCCTCCACTTT
NA,TRBJ2-7,TRBV7-2,NA,CASSSGREQYF,TGTGCCAGCAGTTCGGGTCGCGAGCAGTACTTC
TRBD1,TRBJ2-7,TRBV5-8,NA,CASSFSRDRAAEQYF,TGTGCCAGCAGCTTCAGCCGGGACAGGGCAGCGGAGCAGTACTTC
NA,TRBJ1-4,TRBV7-9,NA,CASSLVNEKLFF,TGTGCCAGCAGCTTAGTTAATGAAAAACTGTTTTTT
NA,TRBJ1-5,TRBV10-3,few,CAISDSGEGDQPQHF,TGTGCCATCAGTGACTCCGGGGAGGGGGACCAGCCCCAGCATTTT
NA,TRBJ2-7,TRBV14,NA,CASSQEGETSNYPYEQYF,TGTGCCAGCAGCCAAGAAGGAGAGACAAGCAACTACCCCTACGAGCAGTACTTC
NA,TRBJ1-2,TRBV7-2,NA,CASSLEGVPNYGYTF,TGTGCCAGCAGCTTAGAAGGGGTTCCTAACTATGGCTACACCTTC
NA,TRBJ1-1,TRBV2,NA,CASSEVRTEAFF,TGTGCCAGCAGTGAAGTACGGACTGAAGCTTTCTTT
NA,TRBJ2-7,TRBV5-6,NA,CASSLAGAIYEQYF,TGTGCCAGCAGCTTGGCAGGGGCGATCTACGAGCAGTACTTC
TRBD1,TRBJ2-7,TRBV4-2,NA,CASSQDLTDRTGNNEQYF,TGTGCCAGCAGCCAAGACCTCACCGATAGGACAGGCAACAACGAGCAGTACTTC
NA,TRBJ2-7,TRBV28,once,CASRGDRSSYEQYF,TGTGCCAGCAGGGGCGACAGGAGCTCCTACGAGCAGTACTTC
NA,TRBJ1-5,TRBV7-2,NA,CASSYRVEQPQHF,TGTGCCAGCAGCTACAGGGTTGAACAGCCCCAGCATTTT
NA,TRBJ1-1,TRBV30,NA,CAWSAALRAFF,TGTGCCTGGAGTGCGGCCCTACGGGCTTTCTTT
NA,TRBJ2-5,TRBV6-5,NA,CASSSTGLGETQYF,TGTGCCAGCAGTTCAACAGGGTTAGGAGAGACCCAGTACTTC
NA,TRBJ2-5,TRBV29-1,NA,CSHVAGQETQYF,TGCAGCCACGTAGCAGGACAAGAGACCCAGTACTTC
NA,TRBJ1-1,TRBV5-1,NA,CASSLEGPEAFF,TGCGCCAGCAGCTTGGAAGGGCCTGAAGCTTTCTTT
NA,TRBJ1-1,TRBV9,few,CASSVEGGVGTEAFF,TGTGCCAGCAGCGTAGAGGGAGGTGTGGGCACTGAAGCTTTCTTT
TRBD2,TRBJ2-1,TRBV28,NA,CASWSGVSSYNEQFF,TGTGCCAGCTGGAGCGGGGTCAGCTCCTACAATGAGCAGTTCTTC
TRBD1,TRBJ1-2,TRBV6-5,NA,CASSYVRTGGNYGYTF,TGTGCCAGCAGTTACGTCAGGACAGGAGGCAACTATGGCTACACCTTC
NA,TRBJ2-1,TRBV23-1,NA,CASTSGIF,TGCGCCAGCACTTCGGGGATCTTC
NA,TRBJ1-2,TRBV5-5,NA,CASRSGLDLDGYTF,TGTGCCAGCAGATCGGGGCTTGATCTGGATGGCTACACCTTC
TRBD2,TRBJ2-5,TRBV5-1,NA,CASSRDSGRPEETQYF,TGCGCCAGCAGCCGTGATAGCGGGAGGCCTGAAGAGACCCAGTACTTC
NA,TRBJ1-2,TRBV2,NA,CASWSLANYGYTF,TGTGCCAGTTGGTCCCTAGCTAACTATGGCTACACCTTC
TRBD2,TRBJ2-1,TRBV19,NA,CASSILAGDSNEQFF,TGTGCCAGTAGTATCCTAGCGGGAGACTCAAATGAGCAGTTCTTC
NA,TRBJ2-1,TRBV7-6,NA,CASSLRTGRDEQFF,TGTGCCAGCAGCTTAAGGACAGGGAGGGATGAGCAGTTCTTC
NA,TRBJ1-4,TRBV30,NA,CAWTQGTNEKLFF,TGTGCCTGGACCCAAGGGACTAATGAAAAACTGTTTTTT
NA,TRBJ2-1,TRBV19,NA,CASSTRDNEQFF,TGTGCCAGTAGTACACGGGACAATGAGCAGTTCTTC
TRBD1,TRBJ1-2,TRBV7-8,few,CASTSGQTYGYTF,TGTGCCAGCACCTCGGGACAGACCTATGGCTACACCTTC
TRBD1,TRBJ2-5,TRBV5-1,NA,CASSRGTGQETQYF,TGCGCCAGCAGCCGTGGGACAGGCCAAGAGACCCAGTACTTC
NA,TRBJ1-2,TRBV6-1,NA,CASSEGTSRRQDYGYTF,TGTGCCAGCAGTGAAGGTACGAGTAGGAGACAGGACTATGGCTACACCTTC
NA,TRBJ1-4,TRBV5-4,NA,CASSSQGNVNEKLFF,TGTGCCAGCAGCTCTCAGGGGAATGTTAATGAAAAACTGTTTTTT
NA,TRBJ2-7,TRBV21-1,NA,CATEGRNPSYEQYF,TGTGCCACCGAGGGACGGAATCCCTCCTACGAGCAGTACTTC
NA,TRBJ1-3,TRBV7-2,NA,CASSSSSGNTIYF,TGTGCCAGCAGCTCCAGCTCTGGAAACACCATATATTTT
TRBD1,TRBJ2-1,TRBV10-3,once,CAIKPGPGKQGDYNEQFF,TGTGCCATCAAACCCGGTCCGGGCAAACAGGGGGACTACAATGAGCAGTTCTTC